Below are 11 T cell receptor beta chains sequenced from a single sample in a study of T cells after yellow fever vaccination. TCRdb reprocessed the 5' RACE reads via MiXCR and lists one record per CDR3 protein. The sample lists fewer than 350,000 distinct CDR3 sequences, 8% to 10% occurring once. Sequencing was performed on PBMCs, taken on the day of the first yellow fever vaccination. Every receptor here comes from a man in his late teens or twenties who received the YFV17D yellow fever vaccine.

The chain joins TRBV6-1 to TRBJ1-6, with D possibly TRBD1 on 6 matching bases. The CDR3 sequence is 15 residues long. The ends were cut back, 6 bases at V and 3 bases at J, with 12 bases in the middle. Looked up from germline, CDR1 is MNHNS and CDR2 is SASEGT. CDR3 in amino acids: CASRTGGGYNSPLHF. CDR3 sequence (DNA): TGTGCCAGCAGGACAGGAGGGGGCTATAATTCACCCCTCCACTTT.

The rearrangement uses TRBV5-1 and TRBJ1-6; TRBD1 might be the D (5 bases). Trimming stripped 6 bases from V and 9 bases from J, with 19 bases between. Looked up from germline, CDR1 is SGHRS and CDR2 is YFSETQ. CDR3 length: 15 amino acids. The CDR3 reads CASNLGSQGGSPLHF. The DNA for the CDR3 is TGCGCCAGCAACCTCGGGAGCCAGGGTGGTTCACCCCTCCACTTT.

The chain combines TRBV12-3 or TRBV12-4 with TRBJ1-2; 7 positions match TRBD1. With V trimmed by 5 bases and J by 4 bases, 16 bases remained unmatched. The CDR3 extends over 17 amino acids. CDR3 protein: CASSTRRRDSLTYGYTF. The CDR3 DNA reads TGTGCCAGCAGTACCAGACGCCGGGACAGCCTAACCTATGGCTACACCTTC.

This clonotype showed up just a few times. J is TRBJ2-1 and V is TRBV5-1; 9 bases fit TRBD2. Germline lookup yields CDR1 SGHRS and CDR2 YFSETQ. The trim removed 3 bases at V and 4 bases at J, leaving 5 bases unmatched. The CDR3 sequence is 15 residues long. CDR3 nucleotides: TGCGCCAGCAGCTCTGGGACTAGCCAATACAATGAGCAGTTCTTC. Translated: CASSSGTSQYNEQFF.

This clonotype has ten or more counts. The V and J genes are TRBV20-1 and TRBJ2-1; 10 bases map to TRBD2. J lost 6 bases, V lost 4 bases, and 15 bases had no gene match. Germline-derived CDR1 and CDR2 are DFQATT and SNEGSKA (reference sequence). The CDR3 has 17 residues. The CDR3 reads CSAKQLDQRGGLNEQFF. The CDR3 region has the DNA TGCAGTGCTAAACAACTCGACCAGCGGGGGGGCCTCAATGAGCAGTTCTTC.

This clonotype was recorded a few times. The rearrangement uses TRBV4-1 and TRBJ2-1, with a possible D match to TRBD2 (5 bases). The germline CDR1 and CDR2 sequences are MGHRA and YSYEKL. V lost 1 base and J 9 bases, leaving 10 bases between the germline ends. CDR3 length equals 13 residues. The CDR3 coding sequence is TGCGCCAGCAGCCAAGTGCAGGCGGGTGAGCAGTTCTTC. Translated: CASSQVQAGEQFF.

Many counts were recorded for this clonotype. The chain uses TRBV7-8 and TRBJ2-3, with D maybe TRBD2 (6 bases). Deletions cut 2 bases from V and 0 bases from J, with 12 bases between. The CDR3 spans 16 residues. Germline assignment: CDR1 SGHVS and CDR2 FQNEAQ. The CDR3, as DNA: TGTGCCAGCAGCTTACGGCGGGATTCAAGCACAGATACGCAGTATTTT. Encoded protein: CASSLRRDSSTDTQYF. Full variable domain (outside the CDR3, taken from reference TRBV7-8 and TRBJ2-3): GAGVSQSPRYKVAKRGQDVALRCDPISGHVSLFWYQQALGQGPEFLTYFQNEAQLDKSGLPSDRFFAERPEGSVSTLKIQRTQQEDSAVYLCASSLRRDSSTDTQYFGPGTRLTVL.

This clonotype was observed at least ten times. The gene calls are TRBV4-2 and TRBJ1-2; no clear D. CDR3 length: 15 amino acids. CDR1 LGHNA and CDR2 YNFKEQ come from the germline V gene. Trimming shortened V by 0 bases and J by 8 bases, and 16 bases separated the two germline ends. CDR3 amino acids: CASSQDKGAGRGYTF. As DNA, the CDR3 is TGTGCCAGCAGCCAAGATAAAGGTGCGGGAAGGGGCTACACCTTC.

The chain combines TRBV27 with TRBJ1-1; D is uncertain. The CDR3 sequence is 11 residues long. V lost 6 bases and J 11 bases, leaving 13 bases between the germline ends. Germline-derived CDR1 and CDR2 are MNHEY and SMNVEV (reference sequence). CDR3 in amino acids: CASRSTAGAFF. The DNA for the CDR3 is TGTGCCAGCAGAAGCACTGCGGGGGCTTTCTTT.

This clonotype came up many times. The J gene is TRBJ2-6, the V gene TRBV10-3, with unresolved D. V was pared by 0 bases and J by 0 bases, with 6 bases between. From germline, CDR1 is ENHRY and CDR2 SYGVKD. CDR3 length: 16 amino acids. The CDR3 bases are TGTGCCATCAGTGAGTCCTCCGGCTCTGGGGCCAACGTCCTGACTTTC. The encoded protein is CAISESSGSGANVLTF.

The table lists this clonotype with many counts. The chain carries TRBV4-2 and TRBJ2-2; TRBD2 aligns across 15 bases. CDR1 LGHNA and CDR2 YNFKEQ come from the germline V gene. J was trimmed by 1 base and V by 0 bases; bases with no gene match: 0. The CDR3 covers 18 residues. The CDR3 DNA reads as TGTGCCAGCAGCCAAGAGGGACTAGCGGGGGGGAACACCGGGGAGCTGTTTTTT. This translates into CASSQEGLAGGNTGELFF.